These 16 T cell receptor beta chains came from one sample sequenced in a study of cytomegalovirus exposure and HLA in healthy donors. The repertoire was sequenced with immunoSEQ multiplex PCR; TCRdb's copy has only in-frame clones and lacks some. The sample has under 200,000 clones, roughly nine tenths seen once; the top ten hold about 5.8%. Sequencing used PBMCs. All receptors come from a woman in her twenties or thirties in good health and CMV-seronegative.

The chain combines TRBV6-5 with TRBJ2-7; 7 bases match TRBD1. The CDR3 length is 15 residues. The trim removed 6 bases at V and 2 bases at J, leaving 10 bases unmatched. From germline, CDR1 is MNHEY and CDR2 SVGAGI. The CDR3 DNA reads TGTGCCAGCAGACCCGGAAAGGGGGCAGCCTACGAGCAGTACTTC. It translates to CASRPGKGAAYEQYF.

The gene calls are TRBV5-1 and TRBJ2-6, with D tentatively TRBD1 (6 bases). CDR1 SGHRS and CDR2 YFSETQ come from the germline V gene. The V gene lost 4 bases and the J gene lost 0 bases, with 8 bases spanning the gap. The CDR3 consists of 15 residues. The CDR3 DNA sequence: TGCGCCAGCAGCCTGGGGGCCTCTGGGGCCAACGTCCTGACTTTC. Its translation: CASSLGASGANVLTF.

The chain uses TRBV13 and TRBJ2-5; TRBD2 matches 14 bases. The CDR3 has 16 amino acids. The J segment lost 7 bases and the V segment lost 5 bases, leaving 9 bases of the junction unmatched. Germline lookup yields CDR1 PRHDT and CDR2 FYEKMQ (reference sequence). This CDR3 is CASSPPGTSGSRTQYF. The CDR3 bases are TGTGCCAGCAGCCCACCGGGGACTAGCGGGAGTCGGACCCAGTACTTC.

This chain joins TRBV27 and TRBJ1-5; D is uncertain. Deletions cut 5 bases from V and 0 bases from J, with 17 bases between. CDR1 and CDR2 from the germline V gene are MNHEY and SMNVEV (reference sequence). CDR3 size: 17 residues. CDR3 in DNA: TGTGCCAGCAGTCCAAGCCGCCTAACGGGTAGCAATCAGCCCCAGCATTTT. Its translation is CASSPSRLTGSNQPQHF.

This clone was detected a few times. V gene TRBV27 combines with J gene TRBJ1-5; D is uncertain. Trimming pared 5 bases from V and 0 bases from J, leaving 8 bases between. The CDR3 sequence is 14 residues long. CDR1 and CDR2 (germline): MNHEY, SMNVEV (reference sequence). The CDR3 coding sequence is TGTGCCAGCAGTCCAGTTTATAGCAATCAGCCCCAGCATTTT. Its protein is CASSPVYSNQPQHF.

This clone occurred a few times. CDR3 loop: CASSLASTRSYNSPLHF. DNA for the CDR3: TGTGCCAGCAGCTTGGCCTCAACACGGTCCTATAATTCACCCCTCCACTTT. The V and J genes are TRBV5-4 and TRBJ1-6; D unresolved. V was cut by 0 bases and J by 1 base, with 11 bases left in between. There are 17 residues in the CDR3. Per the germline V gene, CDR1 is SGHNT and CDR2 is YYREEE (reference sequence).

In DNA form, the CDR3 reads TGCGCCAGCAGAGCTGGATGGGAAGGGGGCACTGAAGCTTTCTTT. This sequence encodes CASRAGWEGGTEAFF. The rearrangement links TRBV5-1 to TRBJ1-1, with D perhaps matching TRBD1 (6 bases). The CDR3 loop spans 15 amino acids. V was trimmed by 5 bases and J by 4 bases, leaving 18 bases between them. Germline V gene lookup returns CDR1 SGHRS and CDR2 YFSETQ.

V and J are TRBV30 and TRBJ2-2; 8 nucleotides match TRBD1. The CDR3 totals 14 residues. V lost 4 bases, J lost 2 bases, and 3 bases stayed unmatched. Germline values: CDR1 GTSNPN, CDR2 SVGIG (reference sequence). The CDR3 protein is CAWTGQGNTGELFF. The CDR3 DNA follows: TGTGCCTGGACCGGACAGGGAAACACCGGGGAGCTGTTTTTT.

The V gene is TRBV29-1, the J gene TRBJ1-2; no reliable D call. CDR3 size: 14 residues. The germline CDR1 and CDR2 sequences are SQVTM and ANQGSEA. The germline V and J ends were trimmed by 0 bases and 4 bases, with 12 bases remaining between them. CDR3 residues: CSVEDQAQLYGYTF. As DNA, the CDR3 is TGCAGCGTTGAAGATCAGGCGCAGCTCTATGGCTACACCTTC.

The J gene is TRBJ1-2, the V gene TRBV25-1, with TRBD1 matching 9 bases. The CDR3 has 16 amino acids. Germline CDR1 reads MGHDK; CDR2 reads SYGVNS. Losses at the gene ends were 6 bases for V and 6 bases for J; bases not matched to a gene: 14. The CDR3 DNA is TGTGCCAGCAGGGAAACGGGACAGGGATACACCGATGGCTACACCTTC. Translated, it gives CASRETGQGYTDGYTF.

The chain uses TRBV6-1 and TRBJ2-7; a possible D gene is TRBD1 (5 bases). The CDR3 runs 14 residues. Germline CDR1 MNHNS, CDR2 SASEGT. The V end was cut by 2 bases, the J end by 8 bases, with 16 bases between. CDR3 in DNA: TGTGCCAGCAGTGAATCGGCCTACATGGGGCAGCAGTACTTC. This codes for CASSESAYMGQQYF.

This chain uses TRBV28 with TRBJ2-7, with 8 nucleotides matching TRBD1. Germline V gene data show CDR1 as MDHEN and CDR2 as SYDVKM. The CDR3 is made up of 13 amino acids. Losses at the gene ends were 9 bases for V and 0 bases for J; bases not matched to a gene: 4. The CDR3 sequence: CASRTGFSYEQYF. The DNA of the CDR3 is TGTGCCAGTAGGACAGGGTTCTCCTACGAGCAGTACTTC.

The gene calls are TRBV27 and TRBJ1-5; possibly TRBD1 for D (6 bases). Germline-derived CDR1 and CDR2 are MNHEY and SMNVEV (reference sequence). The V and J ends lost 5 bases and 3 bases respectively, with 11 bases between them. The length of the CDR3 is 14 residues. The CDR3 coding sequence is TGTGCCAGCAGTATTACAGGGTTCAATCAGCCCCAGCATTTT. Residues: CASSITGFNQPQHF.

The chain joins TRBV6-6 to TRBJ1-1; D is undetermined. V was trimmed by 0 bases and J by 0 bases, leaving 8 bases between them. Germline V gene data show CDR1 as MNHNY and CDR2 as SVGAGI (reference sequence). This CDR3 has 15 amino acids. The CDR3 loop reads CASSYSRSLNTEAFF. The CDR3 DNA sequence: TGTGCCAGCAGTTACTCCCGCAGTTTGAACACTGAAGCTTTCTTT.

This rearrangement joins TRBV9 to TRBJ2-7; D possibly corresponds to TRBD2 (5 bases). V was trimmed by 0 bases and J by 1 base, leaving 14 bases between them. Germline V gene sequence: CDR1 SGDLS, CDR2 YYNGEE. CDR3 size: 16 residues. Written as DNA, the CDR3 is TGTGCCAGCAGCGTAGGCGGACGGGGAAGGTCCTACGAGCAGTACTTC. Residues: CASSVGGRGRSYEQYF.

This sequence joins TRBV7-2 and TRBJ2-4, with D possibly being TRBD1 (7 bases). Trimming stripped 0 bases from V and 6 bases from J, with 18 bases between. CDR3 size: 17 residues. Per germline, CDR1 SGHTA and CDR2 FQGNSA. CDR3 sequence reads: CASSLAWRGQTGNIQYF. The DNA of the CDR3 is TGTGCCAGCAGCTTAGCGTGGAGGGGGCAGACTGGAAACATTCAGTACTTC.